This T cell receptor (beta chain) stems from a study of cytomegalovirus exposure and HLA in healthy donors. Primers included in the PCR were 60 Vbeta and 13 Jbeta primers. Under the authors' procedure: A later analysis counted approximately 88 million unique TCR beta chains, around 10 million shared. Measured with immunoSEQ multiplex PCR; TCRdb has only the in-frame clones, and not every one. That table furnishes V, J and clone size, whereas the DNA furnished D and trimming. The sample has 130,000 to 150,000 clones, around four fifths seen once. The V end was cut by 5 bases, the J end by 7 bases, with 12 bases between. Germline CDR1 is SEHNR and CDR2 is FQNEAQ (reference sequence). The CDR3 totals 13 residues.

This chain connects TRBV7-9 to TRBJ2-1; a weak D match, TRBD1 (5 bases). The sequence was collected from a man aged 30 to 39 in good health and CMV-seronegative. The sequenced sample was PBMCs. The CDR3 nucleotides read TGTGCCAGCAGCAGCAGGGTTTTGAATGAGCAGTTCTTC. Translated: CASSSRVLNEQFF.